Listed below are T cell receptor beta chains from one sample, sequenced in a study of T cell responses to AZD1222 COVID-19 vaccine. TCRdb's copy holds only in-frame clones and misses some; the assay was immunoSEQ multiplex PCR. The sample has over 65,000 clones, about 86% seen once; the top ten hold approximately 7%. The input for sequencing was peripheral blood, taken on day 0 of AZD1222 vaccination. Source of these receptors: an adult in good health. Both conserved end residues are part of each CDR3. Each record gives: V gene, clone size, J gene, D gene, CDR3 DNA, CDR3 protein. The D gene is left open where the match is weak. Expanded clones are given a class, and other clones once, few, many or no size at all.

TRBV6-5	-	TRBJ1-2	-	TGTGCCAGCAGAACCCCTCCGGATGGCTACACCTTC	CASRTPPDGYTF
TRBV19	-	TRBJ1-5	TRBD1	TGTGCCAGTAGCCACACAGGGGGCGACCAGCCCCAGCATTTT	CASSHTGGDQPQHF
TRBV3-1/TRBV3-2	-	TRBJ2-5	-	TGTGCCAGCAGCCAAGTAGGAGAGACCCAGTACTTC	CASSQVGETQYF
TRBV19	-	TRBJ1-1	TRBD1	TGTGCCAGTAGTCGACAGGGAAACACTGAAGCTTTCTTT	CASSRQGNTEAFF
TRBV3-1/TRBV3-2	-	TRBJ2-5	-	TGTGCCAGCAGCCAAGACAGGCTTACACAAGAGACCCAGTACTTC	CASSQDRLTQETQYF
TRBV19	-	TRBJ1-1	-	TGTGCCAGTAGTATTCGGTCGGGAACGTCGGTTTTCTTT	CASSIRSGTSVFF
TRBV14	-	TRBJ1-2	-	TGTGCCAGCAGCCGGGGGGGGCGAGACGGCTACACCTTC	CASSRGGRDGYTF
TRBV15	-	TRBJ2-5	-	TGTGCCACCAGCAGAGATTTGGTCGGAGAGACCCAGTACTTC	CATSRDLVGETQYF
TRBV11-3	once	TRBJ2-4	TRBD1	TGTGCCAGCAGTCCACAGGGGGAGATAGCCAAAAACATTCAGTACTTC	CASSPQGEIAKNIQYF
TRBV5-4	medium-sized	TRBJ2-3	-	TGTGCCAGCAGATGGTGGGGGGGGGCCTCAGATACGCAGTATTTT	CASRWWGGASDTQYF
TRBV5-1	-	TRBJ2-3	-	TGCGCCAGCAGCCTCCGATCGGCTGACACAGATACGCAGTATTTT	CASSLRSADTDTQYF
TRBV6-5	-	TRBJ2-1	-	TGTGCCAGCAGAAGGACGGAGGGTAGAGTATATGAGCAGTTCTTC	CASRRTEGRVYEQFF
TRBV29-1	-	TRBJ2-7	TRBD2	TGCAGCGTCTGGACTAGCGGGACGCAGCAGTACTTC	CSVWTSGTQQYF
TRBV10-3	-	TRBJ1-4	TRBD1	TGTGCCACATGGACAGGGGGCGGTGAAAAACTGTTTTTT	CATWTGGGEKLFF
TRBV5-1	-	TRBJ1-1	TRBD1	TGCGCCAGCAGCACGAGGACAGGCCAGAACACTGAAGCTTTCTTT	CASSTRTGQNTEAFF
TRBV6-5	once	TRBJ1-3	-	TGTGCCAGCAGTTCAGACCGCTTTCCTGGAAACACCATATATTTT	CASSSDRFPGNTIYF
TRBV28	-	TRBJ2-6	-	TGTGCCAGCCGGGCCACGCGTACCTCTGGGGCCAACGTCCTGACTTTC	CASRATRTSGANVLTF
TRBV13	-	TRBJ2-7	TRBD2	TGTGCCAGCAGTTATAGACAAGCGGGAGGGTACTCCTACGAGCAGTACTTC	CASSYRQAGGYSYEQYF
TRBV10-1	-	TRBJ1-6	-	TGCGCCAGCCCCCCTCGACAGCTGAGCTCCTATAATTCACCCCTCCACTTT	CASPPRQLSSYNSPLHF
TRBV11-1	-	TRBJ1-4	TRBD1	TGTGCCAGCAGCTTAGCGGCGGGACAGGGGCGTGAAAAACTGTTTTTT	CASSLAAGQGREKLFF
TRBV28	-	TRBJ1-5	TRBD1	TGTGCCAGCAGTCAAATAACGGGGACAGGGGCCAGCCGACCCCAGCATTTT	CASSQITGTGASRPQHF
TRBV9	-	TRBJ1-2	-	TGTGCCAGCCCCCTACGGAGGCGCACTAACTATGGCTACACCTTC	CASPLRRRTNYGYTF